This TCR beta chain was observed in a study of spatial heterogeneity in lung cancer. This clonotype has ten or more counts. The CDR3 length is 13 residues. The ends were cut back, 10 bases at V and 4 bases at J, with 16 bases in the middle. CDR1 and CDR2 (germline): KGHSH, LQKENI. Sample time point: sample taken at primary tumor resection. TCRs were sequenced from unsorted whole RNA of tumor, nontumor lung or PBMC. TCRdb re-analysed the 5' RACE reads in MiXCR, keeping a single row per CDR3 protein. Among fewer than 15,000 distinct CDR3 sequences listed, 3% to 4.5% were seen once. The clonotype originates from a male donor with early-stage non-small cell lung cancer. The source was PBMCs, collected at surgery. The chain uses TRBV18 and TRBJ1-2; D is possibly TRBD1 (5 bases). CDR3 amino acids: CATNPGGSYGYTF. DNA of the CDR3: TGTGCCACCAATCCCGGGGGGTCCTATGGCTACACCTTC.